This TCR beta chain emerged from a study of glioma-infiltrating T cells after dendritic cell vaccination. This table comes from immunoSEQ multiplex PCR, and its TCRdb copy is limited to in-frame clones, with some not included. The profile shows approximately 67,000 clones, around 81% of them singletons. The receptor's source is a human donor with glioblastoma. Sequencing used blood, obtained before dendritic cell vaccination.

CDR3: CASTKNIERASPLHF. As DNA, the CDR3 is TGTGCCAGCACCAAAAACATCGAGAGGGCCTCACCCCTCCACTTT. The chain couples TRBV28 to TRBJ1-6; D remains ambiguous. Trimming removed 7 bases from V and 10 bases from J, with 20 bases in between. There are 15 residues in the CDR3. Germline CDR1 reads MDHEN; CDR2 reads SYDVKM. The whole variable domain, filled in from reference TRBV28 and TRBJ1-6, reads DVKVTQSSRYLVKRTGEKVFLECVQDMDHENMFWYRQDPGLGLRLIYFSYDVKMKEKGDIPEGYSVSREKKERFSLILESASTNQTSMYLCASTKNIERASPLHFGNGTRLTVT.